These 5 T cell receptor beta chains came from one sample sequenced in a study of tumor-infiltrating lymphocytes in primary liver carcinoma. TCR beta cDNA was prepared out of approximately 470 ng total RNA by means of a constant-region primer. Libraries for TCR beta were built through three nested multiplex PCR rounds, which together made up a slightly modified ARM-PCR procedure. The study ran its first two PCR rounds for nine to ten cycles each, using TRBV1-TRBV30 forward primers and a C-beta reverse primer. MiXCR was run by TCRdb on the multiplex PCR reads, yielding one entry per CDR3 protein. The sample contains almost 200,000 distinct CDR3 sequences, around 60% of which appear only once. For blood RNA, unsorted whole blood served as the source, and germline DNA was extracted too. Sequencing was done on a sample of peripheral blood. Receptors were obtained from a woman between 55 and 75 years old with primary liver carcinoma and hepatitis B virus infection.

To note about this clonotype: An end of the junction differs from the germline gene, which may be a read error. This chain joins TRBV28 and TRBJ1-2; D is undetermined. The V gene's germline CDR1 is MDHEN and CDR2 SYDVKM. The CDR3 runs 14 residues. The CDR3: CASSIRTGLYGHTF. CDR3 sequence (DNA): TGTGCCAGCAGCATCCGGACGGGCCTTTATGGCCACACCTTC.

This clonotype was recorded at least ten times. The chain links TRBV4-2 to TRBJ2-1; TRBD1 aligns across 7 bases. Germline CDR1 reads LGHNA; CDR2 reads YNFKEQ. Trimming cost V 0 bases and J 15 bases; bases outside gene matches: 11. The CDR3 extends over 14 amino acids. The CDR3 region is CASSQDRGDRVTFF. DNA of the CDR3: TGTGCCAGCAGCCAAGATAGGGGAGACAGGGTCACGTTCTTC.

On this clonotype: At one end the junction does not follow the germline gene, possibly because of a read error. J is TRBJ2-3 and V is TRBV12-3 or TRBV12-4; a possible D gene is TRBD2 (5 bases). The CDR3 is made up of 15 amino acids. The CDR3 DNA follows: TGTACCAGCAGAGTATCGGGTTCTAGCACAGATACGCAATATTTT. It codes for CTSRVSGSSTDTQYF.

This clonotype was seen only once. The V and J genes are TRBV11-3 and TRBJ1-1, with D possibly TRBD1 on 6 matching bases. V was pared by 5 bases and J by 6 bases, with 13 bases between. The V gene's germline CDR1 is SGHNT and CDR2 YENEEA. This CDR3 contains 13 residues. CDR3 sequence: CASSLIRGAEAFF. The CDR3 DNA sequence: TGTGCCAGCAGCCTTATTAGGGGGGCTGAAGCTTTCTTT.

This clonotype came up a few times. The CDR3 reads CAWSAFGVPTQYF. The CDR3 DNA reads TGTGCCTGGAGCGCTTTTGGGGTGCCGACCCAGTACTTC. V gene TRBV30 combines with J gene TRBJ2-5; D unclear. Germline assignment: CDR1 GTSNPN and CDR2 SVGIG (reference sequence). V gave up 3 bases and J gave up 7 bases, with 15 bases separating them. This CDR3 has 13 residues.